This T cell receptor (beta chain) stems from a study of neurological immune-mediated disorders. Study as a whole: For the 35 or so multiple sclerosis patients, the disease was relapsing-remitting in about 30 and secondary progressive in 3.

The cDNA was synthesized by means of template-switch 5'RACE, which was carried out with 10-nucleotide random UMIs. From the 5' RACE reads, TCRdb called clonotypes with MiXCR, one entry per CDR3 protein. There are 100,000 or so distinct CDR3 sequences in the sample; 3.5% occur only once, and 5% to 7.5% lies in the top ten. Regarding the study as a whole: The greatest TCR clonal expansion occurred in HTLV-1-associated myelopathy and the least in multiple sclerosis, which fell below healthy controls. One cluster of related CDR3 sequences contained, by phylogenetic grouping, the repertoires of 18 of 34 multiple sclerosis patients and formed a possible signature.

This clonotype was counted ten times or more. Its target is unknown. The sequence was obtained from a woman younger than 30 with multiple sclerosis. The sequencing sample was made of PBMCs.

The CDR3 reads CASSLDGSRLDNYGYTF. In nucleotides, the CDR3 is TGTGCCAGCAGCTTAGACGGGAGTCGTCTGGATAACTATGGCTACACCTTC. The genes are TRBV7-2 and TRBJ1-2; D is unresolved. CDR1 SGHTA and CDR2 FQGNSA come from the germline V gene. This CDR3 comprises 17 residues. The V gene lost 1 base and the J gene lost 1 base, with 16 bases spanning the gap.